This entry is about one T cell receptor beta chain. Naive CD8 cells comprised CD45RO-negative, CCR7-positively selected cells, excluding terminally differentiated effector memory CD45RA+ cells. The entry originates in a study of shared clonotypes between healthy human individuals. Measured with immunoSEQ multiplex PCR; TCRdb has only the in-frame clones, and not every one. Here the sample spans roughly 600,000 clones, roughly 98% being singletons. What was sequenced was naive CD8+ T cells sorted from blood. This TCR derives from a man under 40 in good health.

CDR3 loop: CASSDRGTGELFF. The DNA of the CDR3 is TGTGCCAGCAGCGACAGGGGGACCGGGGAGCTGTTTTTT. The chain has TRBV7-9 and TRBJ2-2; 9 bases are shared with TRBD1. This CDR3 contains 13 residues. V lost 5 bases, J lost 5 bases, and 0 bases stayed unmatched. Germline CDR1 reads SEHNR; CDR2 reads FQNEAQ (reference sequence).